The 30 T cell receptor beta chains in this list originate from one sample, sequenced in a study of regulatory T cells in long-lasting Graves disease. Stated time point: persistent/refractory GD, antithyroid drugs over 5 years with positive TRAb. RNA extracted from PBMCs served as the sequencing template. Construction of the TCR beta libraries employed iRepertoire HTBI primers in conjunction with Arm-PCR of CDR3 regions. TCRdb reprocessed the multiplex PCR reads with MiXCR, giving one entry per CDR3 protein. The profile shows under 450,000 distinct CDR3 sequences, about a quarter of them singletons. The material sequenced was peripheral blood mononuclear cells (PBMCs), taken when the disease was refractory, from a patient treated with antithyroid drugs. The origin of the receptors is a female donor with Graves disease.

This chain uses TRBV18 with TRBJ2-7; D is unclear. V gave up 3 bases and J gave up 1 base, with 10 bases separating them. CDR1 is KGHSH, CDR2 LQKENI, per germline. The CDR3 covers 14 residues. CDR3 sequence: CASSPSRNSYEQYF. The CDR3 DNA is TGTGCCAGCTCACCGTCCCGGAATTCCTACGAGCAGTACTTC.

This clonotype appeared many times. This chain connects TRBV18 to TRBJ2-5, with D maybe TRBD1 (5 bases). Trimming took 8 bases from V and 1 from J, leaving 14 bases between them. Germline CDR1 KGHSH, CDR2 LQKENI. This CDR3 has 14 residues. CDR3 bases: TGTGCCAGCCAAAGCATGGGGCGCCAAGAGACCCAGTACTTC. It codes for CASQSMGRQETQYF.

At least ten counts were recorded for this clonotype. V is TRBV27 and J is TRBJ1-2; perhaps TRBD1 as D (6 bases). V lost 5 bases and J 3 bases, leaving 7 bases between the germline ends. The CDR3 contains 12 residues. Per the germline V gene, CDR1 is MNHEY and CDR2 is SMNVEV (reference sequence). The CDR3 DNA reads as TGTGCCAGCAGTAAGGGGGACTATGGCTACACCTTC. It yields the protein CASSKGDYGYTF.

The CDR3 protein is CASSLDQGMNTEAFF. In nucleotides, the CDR3 is TGTGCCAGCAGCTTAGATCAGGGGATGAACACTGAAGCTTTCTTT. The chain links TRBV7-9 to TRBJ1-1, with TRBD1 as a possible D gene (6 bases). Germline V gives CDR1 SEHNR, CDR2 FQNEAQ (reference sequence). This CDR3 is 15 amino acids long. Trimming cost V 1 base and J 0 bases, with 9 bases left between them.

This clonotype was found many times. V usage is TRBV28 and J usage is TRBJ1-5; tentatively, D is TRBD1 (5 bases). The CDR3 sequence is 15 residues long. Germline V gene data show CDR1 as MDHEN and CDR2 as SYDVKM. V was shortened by 1 base and J by 10 bases, with 17 bases between the two germline ends. The CDR3 DNA reads as TGTGCCAGCAGTTTATCTACAGGTGGCCACCGACCCCAGCATTTT. It encodes CASSLSTGGHRPQHF.

This rearrangement joins TRBV20-1 to TRBJ1-1; tentatively, D is TRBD1 (6 bases). The V gene lost 6 bases and the J gene lost 6 bases, with 20 bases spanning the gap. Per the germline V gene, CDR1 is DFQATT and CDR2 is SNEGSKA (reference sequence). This CDR3 is built from 14 residues. Written as DNA, the CDR3 is TGCAGTGCCAGGTCACCGGACAGTTACCCTGAAGCTTTCTTT. It codes for CSARSPDSYPEAFF.

This clonotype was seen more than once but under ten times. The rearrangement joins TRBV11-2 to TRBJ2-7; TRBD2 might be the D (5 bases). There are 15 residues in the CDR3. Germline assignment: CDR1 SGHAT and CDR2 FQNNGV. Trimming removed 5 bases from V and 3 bases from J, with 17 bases in between. CDR3: CASSQRVGRDYEQYF. Here the CDR3 DNA reads TGTGCCAGCAGCCAAAGGGTCGGTCGGGACTACGAGCAGTACTTC.

This clonotype was observed many times. The chain has TRBV28 and TRBJ2-7; TRBD1 matches at 9 bases. The junction had 5 bases not matched to a gene; V was cut back by 4 bases and J by 1 base. This CDR3 contains 15 residues. The germline V gene encodes CDR1 MDHEN and CDR2 SYDVKM. The CDR3 sequence is CASSSPGTGSYEQYF. CDR3 DNA sequence: TGTGCCAGCAGTTCACCGGGGACAGGGTCCTACGAGCAGTACTTC.

In this sample, this clonotype turned up a few times. The chain has TRBV7-3 and TRBJ1-1; tentative D call: TRBD1 (6 bases). CDR1 and CDR2 (germline): SGHTA, FQGTGA. The CDR3 length is 13 residues. Trimming shortened V by 2 bases and J by 6 bases, and 10 bases separated the two germline ends. CDR3 region: CASSLEGGPEAFF. CDR3 DNA sequence: TGTGCCAGCAGCTTAGAGGGGGGACCTGAAGCTTTCTTT.

This clonotype has at least ten counts. The DNA of the CDR3 is TGTGCCATCCTTCGTGGGGGCTTCGAAGCTTTCTTT. Its translation: CAILRGGFEAFF. The chain links TRBV11-2 to TRBJ1-1, with TRBD1 as a possible D gene (6 bases). CDR3 length: 12 amino acids. Germline V gene data show CDR1 as SGHAT and CDR2 as FQNNGV. Trimming pared 10 bases from V and 8 bases from J, leaving 17 bases between.

This clonotype was counted many times. V and J are TRBV7-2 and TRBJ1-5; D remains ambiguous. The CDR3 is 13 amino acids. V dropped 0 bases and J dropped 5 bases, with 5 bases sitting between them. The germline gives CDR1 SGHTA, CDR2 FQGNSA. The CDR3 sequence: CASSLAIYQPQHF. CDR3 coding DNA: TGTGCCAGCAGCTTAGCGATTTATCAGCCCCAGCATTTT.

The rearrangement links TRBV9 to TRBJ2-3; D is undetermined. Germline CDR1 is SGDLS and CDR2 is YYNGEE. This CDR3 has 12 residues. V gave up 0 bases and J gave up 5 bases, with 4 bases separating them. CDR3 sequence (DNA): TGTGCCAGCAGCGTAGAGAGAGATACGCAGTATTTT. Residues: CASSVERDTQYF. Combining the CDR3 with reference TRBV9 and TRBJ2-3 gives the whole variable domain DSGVTQTPKHLITATGQRVTLRCSPRSGDLSVYWYQQSLDQGLQFLIQYYNGEERAKGNILERFSAQQFPDLHSELNLSSLELGDSALYFCASSVERDTQYFGPGTRLTVL.

Only a few counts were recorded for this clonotype. The rearrangement joins TRBV19 to TRBJ2-2; tentative D call: TRBD2 (6 bases). The V end was cut by 0 bases, the J end by 3 bases, with 8 bases between. The CDR3 covers 15 residues. Germline CDR1 and CDR2: LNHDA and SQIVND (reference sequence). DNA for the CDR3: TGTGCCAGTAGTATAGAGGGGGGAGACACCGGGGAGCTGTTTTTT. Translating it yields CASSIEGGDTGELFF.

The table lists this clonotype with many counts. The genes are TRBV7-3 and TRBJ2-7, with D uncertain. CDR1 SGHTA and CDR2 FQGTGA come from the germline V gene. The CDR3 contains 15 residues. Trimming pared 0 bases from V and 2 bases from J, leaving 11 bases between. Here the CDR3 reads CASSLTSGRTYEQYF. The CDR3 nucleotides read TGTGCCAGCAGCTTAACCTCGGGCCGAACCTACGAGCAGTACTTC.

This chain links TRBV5-1 with TRBJ2-7; 8 positions agree with TRBD1. The junction had 5 bases not matched to a gene; V was cut back by 4 bases and J by 2 bases. The CDR3 covers 14 residues. CDR1 SGHRS and CDR2 YFSETQ come from the germline V gene. CDR3 in amino acids: CASSPLDRAYEQYF. CDR3 nucleotides: TGCGCCAGCAGCCCGTTGGACAGGGCCTACGAGCAGTACTTC.

The rearrangement links TRBV6-1 to TRBJ1-4; D may be TRBD1 (5 bases). The germline V and J ends were trimmed by 6 bases and 11 bases, with 19 bases remaining between them. CDR3 size: 14 residues. CDR1 is MNHNS and CDR2 is SASEGT in the germline V gene. The CDR3: CASRPGLAGEKLFF. CDR3 coding DNA: TGTGCCAGCAGACCGGGGCTTGCGGGGGAGAAACTGTTTTTT.

This clonotype has only a few counts. This sequence joins TRBV19 and TRBJ1-5, with 7 bases matching TRBD1. Trimming removed 4 bases from V and 10 bases from J; junction bases left unmatched: 7. This CDR3 contains 13 residues. Germline CDR1 and CDR2: LNHDA and SQIVND (reference sequence). CDR3 residues: CASSTTTGAPQHF. CDR3 DNA: TGTGCCAGTAGTACCACAACAGGGGCTCCCCAGCATTTT.

This clonotype was recorded many times. CDR3 loop: CSAPGGGIYEQYF. In DNA form, the CDR3 reads TGCAGTGCCCCAGGGGGAGGGATCTACGAGCAGTACTTC. This sequence joins TRBV20-1 and TRBJ2-7; D may be TRBD1 or TRBD2 (7 bases each). This CDR3 has 13 amino acids. CDR1 and CDR2 (germline): DFQATT, SNEGSKA (reference sequence). V shed 6 bases and J shed 3 bases, with 15 bases lying between them.

This clonotype showed up just a few times. The chain carries TRBV29-1 and TRBJ1-2; D is perhaps TRBD1 (5 bases). The ends were cut back, 3 bases at V and 4 bases at J, with 12 bases in the middle. The CDR3 is 13 amino acids. Germline lookup yields CDR1 SQVTM and CDR2 ANQGSEA. The DNA of the CDR3 is TGCAGCGTTGATTGGGCGGGGGGCTATGGCTACACCTTC. It codes for CSVDWAGGYGYTF.

This clonotype was counted at least ten times. The chain uses TRBV7-9 and TRBJ2-5; D is perhaps TRBD1 or TRBD2 (5 bases each). CDR3 size: 16 residues. Trimming left V 7 bases short and J 2 bases short, with 20 bases between. Germline CDR1 SEHNR, CDR2 FQNEAQ (reference sequence). The chain's CDR3 is CASTKGPRDAQETQYF. In DNA form, the CDR3 reads TGTGCCAGCACTAAAGGACCTCGGGACGCACAAGAGACCCAGTACTTC.

This clonotype was seen only a few times. The chain couples TRBV30 to TRBJ2-4, with TRBD2 identical over 11 bases. The junction had 6 bases not matched to a gene; V was cut back by 2 bases and J by 0 bases. CDR3 length: 17 residues. Germline CDR1 and CDR2: GTSNPN and SVGIG (reference sequence). CDR3 in DNA: TGTGCCTGGAGTCAACTAGCGGGAGTCGGAGCCAAAAACATTCAGTACTTC. Its translation: CAWSQLAGVGAKNIQYF.

There are many counts of this clonotype. The chain is built from TRBV11-2 and TRBJ2-5; a possible D gene is TRBD2 (6 bases). Trimming took off 5 bases at V and 2 bases at J, with 18 bases between the two ends. There are 16 residues in the CDR3. Germline V CDR1 and CDR2: SGHAT, FQNNGV. As DNA, the CDR3 is TGTGCCAGCAGCACCCCCGGCGGGATTATTCAAGAGACCCAGTACTTC. Translated: CASSTPGGIIQETQYF.

This clonotype has a count of ten or more. The J gene is TRBJ1-2, the V gene TRBV7-6; D not resolved. The CDR3 loop spans 13 amino acids. Germline V lookup: CDR1 SGHVS, CDR2 FNYEAQ. V lost 3 bases to trimming and J lost 4 bases, with 9 bases between them. This CDR3 is CASSLGESYGYTF. The CDR3 bases are TGTGCCAGCAGCTTGGGAGAAAGCTATGGCTACACCTTC.

The chain combines TRBV2 with TRBJ2-7, with D tentatively TRBD1 or TRBD2 (6 bases each). The CDR3 runs to 14 residues. V gave up 2 bases and J gave up 6 bases, with 14 bases separating them. Germline-derived CDR1 and CDR2 are SNHLY and FYNNEI. The CDR3 protein is CASSEMAGQVEQYF. The CDR3 bases are TGTGCCAGCAGTGAAATGGCGGGACAAGTCGAGCAGTACTTC.

CDR3 sequence reads: CSAREGGRGPGEQYF. Here the CDR3 DNA reads TGCAGTGCTAGAGAAGGAGGGAGGGGGCCTGGCGAGCAGTACTTC. This rearrangement joins TRBV20-1 to TRBJ2-7, with D perhaps given as TRBD1 or TRBD2 (7 bases each). Germline-derived CDR1 and CDR2 are DFQATT and SNEGSKA (reference sequence). The V gene lost 0 bases and the J gene lost 6 bases, with 18 bases spanning the gap. The CDR3 covers 15 residues.

This clonotype showed up many times. The chain is built from TRBV12-3 or TRBV12-4 and TRBJ1-4; D gene uncertain. V was shortened by 1 base and J by 7 bases, with 7 bases between the two germline ends. The CDR3 loop spans 13 amino acids. The CDR3 bases are TGTGCCAGCAGTTTAGACTCGTCTGAAAAACTGTTTTTT. It translates to CASSLDSSEKLFF.

In this sample, this clonotype turned up many times. V gene TRBV20-1 combines with J gene TRBJ1-2; D gene uncertain. Germline values: CDR1 DFQATT, CDR2 SNEGSKA (reference sequence). CDR3 length: 13 residues. The V gene lost 1 base and the J gene lost 1 base, with 7 bases spanning the gap. CDR3 region: CSARVPVNYGYTF. CDR3 coding DNA: TGCAGTGCTAGAGTGCCGGTTAACTATGGCTACACCTTC.

This clonotype was observed a few times. J is TRBJ2-7 and V is TRBV29-1, with D perhaps matching TRBD2 (6 bases). The CDR3 is 14 amino acids. Germline V gene lookup returns CDR1 SQVTM and CDR2 ANQGSEA. Trimming removed 5 bases from V and 0 bases from J, with 14 bases in between. The CDR3 sequence is CSVNGDGSSYEQYF. CDR3 DNA sequence: TGCAGCGTTAACGGGGACGGGAGCTCCTACGAGCAGTACTTC.

This rearrangement joins TRBV10-3 to TRBJ1-1; D gene uncertain. The CDR3 covers 12 residues. Germline loops: CDR1 ENHRY, CDR2 SYGVKD. The V end was cut by 0 bases, the J end by 7 bases, with 6 bases between. The CDR3 coding sequence is TGTGCCATCAGTGAGTCGCGTCTTGAAGCTTTCTTT. This encodes CAISESRLEAFF.

The rearrangement joins TRBV28 to TRBJ2-1; D may be TRBD1 (6 bases). The ends were cut back, 5 bases at V and 7 bases at J, with 21 bases in the middle. Germline V lookup: CDR1 MDHEN, CDR2 SYDVKM. This CDR3 comprises 16 residues. The CDR3 sequence: CASSSPTGATGNEQFF. CDR3 in DNA: TGTGCCAGCAGTAGCCCGACAGGCGCAACGGGGAATGAGCAGTTCTTC. Based on the CDR3 plus reference TRBV28 and TRBJ2-1, the full variable domain is DVKVTQSSRYLVKRTGEKVFLECVQDMDHENMFWYRQDPGLGLRLIYFSYDVKMKEKGDIPEGYSVSREKKERFSLILESASTNQTSMYLCASSSPTGATGNEQFFGPGTRLTVL.